Each of the 8 T cell receptor beta chains below was sequenced from the same sample in a study of blood T cell repertoires in COVID-19. Sequencing was performed with immunoSEQ multiplex PCR; in TCRdb, only in-frame clones are kept and a portion is missing. The top ten clones hold less than 20% of a sample with some 80,000 clones, around 76% of them seen once. The sample taken for sequencing was peripheral blood. The receptors derive from a woman of 80 years or more with active or convalescent COVID-19.

V and J are TRBV4-3 and TRBJ1-6; 8 positions match TRBD1. Looked up from germline, CDR1 is LGHNA and CDR2 is YSLEER. Losses at the gene ends were 4 bases for V and 8 bases for J; bases not matched to a gene: 4. The CDR3 sequence is 14 residues long. As DNA, the CDR3 is TGCGCCAGCAGCCCGGACAGGGATGATTCACCCCTCCACTTT. Its protein is CASSPDRDDSPLHF.

This rearrangement joins TRBV12-5 to TRBJ2-3; D is ambiguous. The CDR3 covers 13 residues. Trimming cost V 7 bases and J 2 bases, with 10 bases left between them. Per the germline V gene, CDR1 is LGHNT and CDR2 is FRNRAP. Here the CDR3 reads CASAGPVTDTQYF. In DNA, the CDR3 is TGTGCTAGTGCTGGGCCGGTCACAGATACGCAGTATTTT.

This clone has a handful of counts. The chain links TRBV27 to TRBJ1-1; maybe TRBD1 (5 bases). Germline assignment: CDR1 MNHEY and CDR2 SMNVEV (reference sequence). The CDR3 runs 20 residues. Trimming shortened V by 0 bases and J by 4 bases, and 27 bases separated the two germline ends. The CDR3 is CASSLSSPTFSWEGSTEAFF. CDR3 DNA sequence: TGTGCCAGCAGTTTATCCTCCCCGACATTTTCATGGGAGGGGAGCACTGAAGCTTTCTTT.

The chain couples TRBV21-1 to TRBJ2-7; the DNA was not compared with TRBD2, the D call given in the table. TRBV21-1 is given as a pseudogene. The CDR3 is 15 residues long. The CDR3 is CASSKGRGSSYEQYF. In DNA form, the CDR3 reads TGTGCCAGCAGCAAAGGACGGGGAAGCTCCTACGAGCAGTACTTC.

This chain uses TRBV7-9 with TRBJ2-4, with 8 bases lining up with TRBD1. V shed 6 bases, J shed 8 bases, and the junction held 12 bases outside the gene matches. Germline CDR1 SEHNR, CDR2 FQNEAQ (reference sequence). The CDR3 extends over 15 amino acids. CDR3 nucleotide sequence: TGTGCCAGCAGTCTGACCGGGACAGGCGGCGACATTCAGTACTTC. Amino acid sequence: CASSLTGTGGDIQYF.

This clone has at least ten counts. The chain is built from TRBV6-4 and TRBJ1-5, with TRBD1 as a possible D gene (6 bases). CDR3 length: 13 residues. Germline V gene sequence: CDR1 MRHNA, CDR2 SNTAGT. V shed 4 bases and J shed 3 bases, with 7 bases lying between them. The CDR3 reads CASSAGDNQPQHF. The CDR3, as DNA: TGTGCCAGCAGTGCAGGGGACAATCAGCCCCAGCATTTT.

The chain combines TRBV27 with TRBJ1-6; 7 bases fit TRBD1. The V segment lost 3 bases and the J segment 8 bases; nucleotides outside the gene matches: 4. Germline-derived CDR1 and CDR2 are MNHEY and SMNVEV (reference sequence). This CDR3 has 14 amino acids. The CDR3 DNA sequence: TGTGCCAGCAGTTTGCAGGGGGGCTATTCACCCCTCCACTTT. This gives the protein CASSLQGGYSPLHF.

There are a few counts of this clone. The chain carries TRBV7-9 and TRBJ2-2; 12 nucleotides agree with TRBD2. Germline V gene sequence: CDR1 SEHNR, CDR2 FQNEAQ (reference sequence). V trimming: 5 bases; J trimming: 9 bases; junction bases outside the gene matches: 16. CDR3 length: 18 residues. The CDR3 DNA follows: TGTGCCAGCAGCCCAATACCACCGGGACTAGCGGGCGCCAGGGAGCTGTTTTTT. Amino acids: CASSPIPPGLAGARELFF.